This TCR beta chain was recorded in a study of blood T cell repertoires in COVID-19. The V segment lost 8 bases and the J segment 8 bases; nucleotides outside the gene matches: 6. The CDR3 sequence is 12 residues long. Germline CDR1 reads MNHEY; CDR2 reads SMNVEV (reference sequence). The method was immunoSEQ multiplex PCR; TCRdb's version includes in-frame clones alone and lacks a portion of them. The sample contains some 150,000 clones, around four fifths of which appear only once. The chain is built from TRBV27 and TRBJ1-1, with TRBD1 matching over 9 bases. The clonotype was recovered from a woman in her thirties or forties who had recovered from COVID-19. Source material: PBMCs or T cells enriched from blood (not recorded which). CDR3 in DNA: TGTGCCAGCCGACAGGGGGGGAGAGAAGCTTTCTTT. It specifies CASRQGGREAFF.